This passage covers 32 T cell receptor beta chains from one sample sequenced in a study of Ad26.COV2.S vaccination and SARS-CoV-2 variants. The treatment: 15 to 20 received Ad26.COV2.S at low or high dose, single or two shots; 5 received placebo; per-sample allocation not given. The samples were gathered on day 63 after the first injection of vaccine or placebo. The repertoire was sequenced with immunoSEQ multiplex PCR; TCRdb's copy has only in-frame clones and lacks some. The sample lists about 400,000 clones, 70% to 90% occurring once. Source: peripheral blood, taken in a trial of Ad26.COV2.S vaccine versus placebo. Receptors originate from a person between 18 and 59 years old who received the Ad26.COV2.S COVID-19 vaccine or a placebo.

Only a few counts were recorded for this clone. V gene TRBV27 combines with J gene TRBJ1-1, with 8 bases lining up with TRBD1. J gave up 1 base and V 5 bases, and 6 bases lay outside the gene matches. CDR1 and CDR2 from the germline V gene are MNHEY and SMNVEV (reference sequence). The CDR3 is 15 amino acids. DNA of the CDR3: TGTGCCAGCAGTCCCAACAGGGGGGGGAACACTGAAGCTTTCTTT. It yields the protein CASSPNRGGNTEAFF.

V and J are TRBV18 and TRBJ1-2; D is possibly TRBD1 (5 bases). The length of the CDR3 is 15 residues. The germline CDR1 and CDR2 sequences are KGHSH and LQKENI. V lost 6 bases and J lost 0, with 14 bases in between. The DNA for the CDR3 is TGTGCCAGCTCCCCCCCGGGACGGACTAACTATGGCTACACCTTC. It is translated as CASSPPGRTNYGYTF. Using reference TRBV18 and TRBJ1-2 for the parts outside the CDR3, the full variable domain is NAGVMQNPRHLVRRRGQEARLRCSPMKGHSHVYWYRQLPEEGLKFMVYLQKENIIDESGMPKERFSAEFPKEGPSILRIQQVVRGDSAAYFCASSPPGRTNYGYTFGSGTRLTVV.

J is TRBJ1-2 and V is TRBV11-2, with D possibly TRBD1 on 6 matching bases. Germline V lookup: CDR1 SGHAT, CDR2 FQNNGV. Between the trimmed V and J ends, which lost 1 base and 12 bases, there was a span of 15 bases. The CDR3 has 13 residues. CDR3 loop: CASSLVIRGANTF. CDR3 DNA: TGTGCCAGCAGCTTAGTCATCAGGGGCGCCAACACCTTC.

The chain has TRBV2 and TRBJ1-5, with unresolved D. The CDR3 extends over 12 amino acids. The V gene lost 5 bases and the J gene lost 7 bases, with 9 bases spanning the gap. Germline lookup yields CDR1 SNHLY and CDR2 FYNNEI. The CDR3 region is CASSKELQPQHF. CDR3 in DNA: TGTGCCAGCAGTAAAGAGTTACAGCCCCAGCATTTT.

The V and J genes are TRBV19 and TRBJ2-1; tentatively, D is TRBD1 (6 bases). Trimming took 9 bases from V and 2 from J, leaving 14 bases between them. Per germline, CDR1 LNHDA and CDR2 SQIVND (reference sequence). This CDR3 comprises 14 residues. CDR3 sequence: CASTPGAPYNEQFF. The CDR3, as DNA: TGTGCCAGCACTCCAGGGGCCCCCTACAATGAGCAGTTCTTC.

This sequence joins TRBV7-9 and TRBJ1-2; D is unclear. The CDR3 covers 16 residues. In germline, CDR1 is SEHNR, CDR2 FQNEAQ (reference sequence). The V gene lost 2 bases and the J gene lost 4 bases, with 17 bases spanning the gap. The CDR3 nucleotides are TGTGCCAGCAGCTTAATTCGCCCCATTGACCTCTATGGCTACACCTTC. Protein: CASSLIRPIDLYGYTF.

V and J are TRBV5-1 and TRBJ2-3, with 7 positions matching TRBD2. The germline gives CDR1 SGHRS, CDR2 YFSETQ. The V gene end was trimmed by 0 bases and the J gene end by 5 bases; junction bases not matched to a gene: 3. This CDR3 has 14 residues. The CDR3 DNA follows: TGCGCCAGCAGCTTGGGGGGACTACAAGATACGCAGTATTTT. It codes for CASSLGGLQDTQYF.

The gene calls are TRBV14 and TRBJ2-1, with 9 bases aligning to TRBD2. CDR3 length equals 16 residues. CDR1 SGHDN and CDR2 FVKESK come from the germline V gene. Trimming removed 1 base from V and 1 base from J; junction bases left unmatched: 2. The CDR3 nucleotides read TGTGCCAGCAGCCAAGCGGGACTAGCATCCTACAATGAGCAGTTCTTC. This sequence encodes CASSQAGLASYNEQFF. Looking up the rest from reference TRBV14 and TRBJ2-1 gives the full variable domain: EAGVTQFPSHSVIEKGQTVTLRCDPISGHDNLYWYRRVMGKEIKFLLHFVKESKQDESGMPNNRFLAERTGGTYSTLKVQPAELEDSGVYFCASSQAGLASYNEQFFGPGTRLTVL.

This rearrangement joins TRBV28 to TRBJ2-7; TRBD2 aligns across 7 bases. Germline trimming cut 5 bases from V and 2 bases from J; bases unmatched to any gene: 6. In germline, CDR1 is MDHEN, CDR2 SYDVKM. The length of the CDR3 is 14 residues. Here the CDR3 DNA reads TGTGCCAGCAGTGTCGCGGGAGATCCCTACGAGCAGTACTTC. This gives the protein CASSVAGDPYEQYF.

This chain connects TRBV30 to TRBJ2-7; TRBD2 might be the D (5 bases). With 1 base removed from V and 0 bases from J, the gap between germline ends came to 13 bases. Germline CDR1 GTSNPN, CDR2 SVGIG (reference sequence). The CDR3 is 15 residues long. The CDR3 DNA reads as TGTGCCTGGAGTGGTAGCCGGGAAAGCTCCTACGAGCAGTACTTC. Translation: CAWSGSRESSYEQYF.

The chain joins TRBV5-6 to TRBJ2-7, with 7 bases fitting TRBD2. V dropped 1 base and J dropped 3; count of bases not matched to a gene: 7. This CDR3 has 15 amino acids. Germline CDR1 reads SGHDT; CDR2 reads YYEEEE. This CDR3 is CASSLPSSGDYEQYF. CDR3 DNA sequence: TGTGCCAGCAGCTTGCCGTCTAGCGGAGACTACGAGCAGTACTTC.

CDR3 loop: CASSFGAGGHGYTF. The CDR3 DNA follows: TGTGCCAGCAGCTTCGGCGCAGGGGGCCATGGCTACACCTTC. V is TRBV7-2 and J is TRBJ1-2, with 8 bases that match TRBD1. Germline V lookup: CDR1 SGHTA, CDR2 FQGNSA. With V trimmed by 3 bases and J by 6 bases, 6 bases remained unmatched. This CDR3 spans 14 amino acids.

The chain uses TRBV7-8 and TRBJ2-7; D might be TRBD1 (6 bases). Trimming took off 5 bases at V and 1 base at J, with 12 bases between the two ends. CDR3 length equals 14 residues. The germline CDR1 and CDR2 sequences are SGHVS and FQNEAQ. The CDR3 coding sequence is TGTGCCAGCAGCCCCCAGGGGCAGTCCTACGAGCAGTACTTC. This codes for CASSPQGQSYEQYF.

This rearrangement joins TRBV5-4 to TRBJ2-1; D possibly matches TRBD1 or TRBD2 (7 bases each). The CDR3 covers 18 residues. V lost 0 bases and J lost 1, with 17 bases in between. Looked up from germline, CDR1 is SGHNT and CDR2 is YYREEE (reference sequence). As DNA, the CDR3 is TGTGCCAGCAGCTTGGCTGGGAGGGGGCTCAAATCCTACAATGAGCAGTTCTTC. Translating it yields CASSLAGRGLKSYNEQFF.

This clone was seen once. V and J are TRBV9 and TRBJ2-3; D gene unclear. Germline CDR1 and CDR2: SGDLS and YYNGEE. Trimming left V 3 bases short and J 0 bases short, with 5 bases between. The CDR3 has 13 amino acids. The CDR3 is CASSAESTDTQYF. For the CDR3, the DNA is TGTGCCAGCAGCGCCGAGAGCACAGATACGCAGTATTTT.

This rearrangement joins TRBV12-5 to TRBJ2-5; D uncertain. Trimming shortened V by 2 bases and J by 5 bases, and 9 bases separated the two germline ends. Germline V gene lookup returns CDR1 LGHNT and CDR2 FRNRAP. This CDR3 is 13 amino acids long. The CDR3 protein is CASGLMRLETQYF. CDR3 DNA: TGTGCTAGTGGTTTGATGAGGCTCGAGACCCAGTACTTC.

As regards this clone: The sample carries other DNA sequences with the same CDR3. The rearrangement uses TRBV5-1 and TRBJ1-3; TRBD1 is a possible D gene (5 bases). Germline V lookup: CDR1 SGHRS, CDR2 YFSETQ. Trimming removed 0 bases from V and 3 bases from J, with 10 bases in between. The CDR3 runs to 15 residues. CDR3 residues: CASSLGQGGGNTIYF. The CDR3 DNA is TGCGCCAGCAGCTTGGGTCAGGGCGGTGGAAACACCATATATTTT.

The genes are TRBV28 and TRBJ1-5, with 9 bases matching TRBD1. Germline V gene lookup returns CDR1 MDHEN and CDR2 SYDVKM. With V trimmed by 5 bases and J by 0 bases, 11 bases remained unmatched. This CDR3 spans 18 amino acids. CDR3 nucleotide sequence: TGTGCCAGCAGTGGGACCGGGACAGGGACCTTTAGCAATCAGCCCCAGCATTTT. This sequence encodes CASSGTGTGTFSNQPQHF.

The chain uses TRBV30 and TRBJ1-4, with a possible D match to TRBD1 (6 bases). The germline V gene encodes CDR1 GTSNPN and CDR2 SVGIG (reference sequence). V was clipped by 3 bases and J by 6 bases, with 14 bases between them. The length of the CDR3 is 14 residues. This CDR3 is CAWSRGGMDEKLFF. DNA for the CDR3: TGTGCCTGGAGCCGAGGGGGTATGGATGAAAAACTGTTTTTT.

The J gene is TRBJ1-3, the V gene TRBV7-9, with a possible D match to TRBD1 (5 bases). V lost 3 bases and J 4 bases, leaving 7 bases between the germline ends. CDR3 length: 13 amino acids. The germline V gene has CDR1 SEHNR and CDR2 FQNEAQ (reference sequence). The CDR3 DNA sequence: TGTGCCAGCAGCTTGGACAACGGAAACACCATATATTTT. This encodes CASSLDNGNTIYF.

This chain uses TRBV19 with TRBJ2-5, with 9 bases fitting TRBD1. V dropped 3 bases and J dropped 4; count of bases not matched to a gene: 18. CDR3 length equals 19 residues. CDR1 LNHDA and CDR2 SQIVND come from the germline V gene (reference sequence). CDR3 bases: TGTGCCAGTAGTATCCCCTCCCTTCCGGGACAGGGAGTTGGAGAGACCCAGTACTTC. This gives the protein CASSIPSLPGQGVGETQYF.

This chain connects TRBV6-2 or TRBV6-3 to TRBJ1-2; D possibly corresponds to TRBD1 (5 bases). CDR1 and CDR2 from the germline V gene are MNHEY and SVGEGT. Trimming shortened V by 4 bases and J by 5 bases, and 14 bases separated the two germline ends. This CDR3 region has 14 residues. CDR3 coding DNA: TGTGCCAGCAGTTCTTCCAGGACAATGTATGGCTACACCTTC. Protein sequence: CASSSSRTMYGYTF.

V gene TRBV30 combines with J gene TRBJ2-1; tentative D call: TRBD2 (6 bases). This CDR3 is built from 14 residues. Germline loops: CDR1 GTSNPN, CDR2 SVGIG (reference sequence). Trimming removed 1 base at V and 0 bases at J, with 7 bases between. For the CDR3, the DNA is TGTGCCTGGAGTGACGGGAGCTCCTACAATGAGCAGTTCTTC. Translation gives CAWSDGSSYNEQFF.

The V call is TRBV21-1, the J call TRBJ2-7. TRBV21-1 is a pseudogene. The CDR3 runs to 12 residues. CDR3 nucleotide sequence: TGTGCCAGCAGCAAAGAGTCCTACGAGCAGTACTTC. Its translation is CASSKESYEQYF.

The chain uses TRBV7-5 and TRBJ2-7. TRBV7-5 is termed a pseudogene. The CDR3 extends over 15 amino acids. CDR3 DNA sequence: TGTGTCAGAAGCTTAAAGGCTAAGAGCTCCTACGAGCAGTACTTC. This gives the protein CVRSLKAKSSYEQYF.

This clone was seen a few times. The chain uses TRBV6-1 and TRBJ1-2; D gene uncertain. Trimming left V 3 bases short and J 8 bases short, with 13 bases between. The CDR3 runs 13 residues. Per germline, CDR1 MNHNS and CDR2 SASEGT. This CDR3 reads CASSDPGAVGYTF. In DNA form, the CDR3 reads TGTGCCAGCAGTGACCCCGGAGCGGTGGGCTACACCTTC.

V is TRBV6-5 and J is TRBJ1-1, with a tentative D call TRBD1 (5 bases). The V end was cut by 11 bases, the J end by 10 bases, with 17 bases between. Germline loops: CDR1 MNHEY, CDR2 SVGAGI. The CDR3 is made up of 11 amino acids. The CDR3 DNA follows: TGTGCCGCGGGTCCCCAGGGAGCAGCTTTCTTT. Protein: CAAGPQGAAFF.

The CDR3 region is CSVEDLTSGANNEQFF. The CDR3 DNA reads TGCAGCGTTGAAGATTTGACTAGCGGGGCCAACAATGAGCAGTTCTTC. The V gene is TRBV29-1, the J gene TRBJ2-1, with 11 bases identical to TRBD2. The CDR3 is 16 residues long. After removal of 0 bases from V and 5 bases from J, the junction contained 6 bases not matched to a gene. Germline V lookup: CDR1 SQVTM, CDR2 ANQGSEA.

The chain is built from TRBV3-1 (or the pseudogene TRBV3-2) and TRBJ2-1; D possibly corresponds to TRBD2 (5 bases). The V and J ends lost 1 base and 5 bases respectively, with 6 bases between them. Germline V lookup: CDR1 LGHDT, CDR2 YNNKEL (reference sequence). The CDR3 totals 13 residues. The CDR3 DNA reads TGTGCCAGCAGCCAAGGGAGGAACAATGAGCAGTTCTTC. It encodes CASSQGRNNEQFF.

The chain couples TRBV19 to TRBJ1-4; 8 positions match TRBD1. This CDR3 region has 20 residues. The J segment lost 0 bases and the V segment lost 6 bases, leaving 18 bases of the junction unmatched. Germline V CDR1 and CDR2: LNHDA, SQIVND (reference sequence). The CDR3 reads CASRGTQGALLLATNEKLFF. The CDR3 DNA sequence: TGTGCCAGTAGGGGGACTCAGGGGGCATTACTTCTGGCAACTAATGAAAAACTGTTTTTT.

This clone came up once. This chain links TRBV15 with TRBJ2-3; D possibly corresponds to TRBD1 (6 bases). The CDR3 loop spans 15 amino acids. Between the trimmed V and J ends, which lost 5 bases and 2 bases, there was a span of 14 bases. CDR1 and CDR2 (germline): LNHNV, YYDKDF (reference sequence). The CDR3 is CATSGHDRLTDTQYF. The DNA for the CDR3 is TGTGCCACCAGCGGCCACGACAGGCTCACAGATACGCAGTATTTT.

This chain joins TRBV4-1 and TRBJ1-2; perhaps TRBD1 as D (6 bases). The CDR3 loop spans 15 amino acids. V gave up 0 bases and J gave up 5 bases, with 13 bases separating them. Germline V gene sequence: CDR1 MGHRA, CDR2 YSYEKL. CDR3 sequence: CASSQEEQRGYGYTF. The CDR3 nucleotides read TGCGCCAGCAGCCAAGAAGAACAAAGGGGGTATGGCTACACCTTC.